This T cell receptor (beta chain) comes out of a study of blood T cell repertoires in COVID-19. As for the study in general: COVID-19 samples from acute and convalescent phases originated in the United States, Italy and Spain. Sources were T cells, B-cell-depleted T cells, or PBMCs; the material itself was cDNA or gDNA.

CDR3 size: 13 residues. CDR1 is LGHNT and CDR2 is FRNRAP in the germline V gene. Trimming shortened V by 2 bases and J by 4 bases, and 9 bases separated the two germline ends. In the original workflow: It was from reference gene primer amplification that nucleated cell counts were estimated. Sequencing used immunoSEQ multiplex PCR; TCRdb keeps in-frame clones, though not all of them. The DNA was the basis for D and trimming; V, J and clone size are from that table. The sample lists under 150,000 clones; approximately 88% were seen once. J is TRBJ2-7 and V is TRBV12-5; tentatively, D is TRBD1 (5 bases). The sample comprised peripheral blood. The source is a woman aged 35 to 49 with acute or convalescent COVID-19. This chain's CDR3 is CASGLTGQYEQYF. CDR3 sequence (DNA): TGTGCTAGTGGTTTGACAGGTCAATACGAGCAGTACTTC.